One sample yielded the 14 T cell receptor beta chains listed below, sequenced in a study of blood T cell repertoires in COVID-19. The method was immunoSEQ multiplex PCR; TCRdb's version includes in-frame clones alone and lacks a portion of them. The top ten hold just under 2% of the sample, which has under 500,000 clones, 87% seen once. The sample taken for sequencing was PBMCs or T cells enriched from blood (not recorded which). These receptors were collected from a woman in her late teens or twenties with acute COVID-19.

The chain couples TRBV10-1 to TRBJ1-5; D ambiguous. Trimming stripped 6 bases from V and 5 bases from J, with 8 bases between. There are 12 residues in the CDR3. The germline V gene has CDR1 WNHNN and CDR2 SYGVQD (reference sequence). CDR3 in amino acids: CASRWEDQPQHF. The CDR3 nucleotides read TGCGCCAGCAGGTGGGAGGATCAGCCCCAGCATTTT.

The chain carries TRBV20-1 and TRBJ2-7; D is possibly TRBD2 (6 bases). Trimming pared 7 bases from V and 5 bases from J, leaving 12 bases between. Germline values: CDR1 DFQATT, CDR2 SNEGSKA (reference sequence). The CDR3 loop spans 11 amino acids. CDR3 sequence: CSGRELHEQYF. Here the CDR3 DNA reads TGCAGTGGCCGGGAGTTACACGAGCAGTACTTC.

The V gene is TRBV20-1, the J gene TRBJ1-1, with TRBD1 as a possible D gene (6 bases). Germline loops: CDR1 DFQATT, CDR2 SNEGSKA (reference sequence). CDR3 length equals 11 residues. The V end was cut by 5 bases, the J end by 10 bases, with 14 bases between. The CDR3 DNA sequence: TGCAGTGCTGGACCGACAGGAGTAGCTTTCTTT. Protein: CSAGPTGVAFF.

V is TRBV5-1 and J is TRBJ2-7; 8 bases are shared with TRBD1. CDR1 SGHRS and CDR2 YFSETQ come from the germline V gene. The CDR3 loop spans 14 amino acids. The V gene end was trimmed by 3 bases and the J gene end by 2 bases; junction bases not matched to a gene: 4. The CDR3 nucleotides are TGCGCCAGCAGCTCGACAGGGGTCACCTACGAGCAGTACTTC. Protein: CASSSTGVTYEQYF.

V usage is TRBV21-1 and J usage is TRBJ2-3; TRBD2, the table's D call, was not compared with the DNA. TRBV21-1 is noted as a pseudogene. This CDR3 spans 19 amino acids. CDR3 region: CASSKEGTSGRHGTDTQYF. In nucleotides, the CDR3 is TGTGCCAGCAGCAAAGAGGGGACTAGCGGGAGACACGGCACAGATACGCAGTATTTT.

As for this clone: The sample has other DNA sequences that encode this CDR3 too. The J gene is TRBJ2-7, the V gene TRBV28; a weak D match, TRBD2 (5 bases). With 5 bases removed from V and 3 bases from J, the gap between germline ends came to 11 bases. The CDR3 runs 13 residues. Germline CDR1 is MDHEN and CDR2 is SYDVKM. In DNA form, the CDR3 reads TGTGCCAGCAGTAGCGGTCAGAGCTACGAGCAGTACTTC. It yields the protein CASSSGQSYEQYF. Looking up the rest from reference TRBV28 and TRBJ2-7 gives the full variable domain: DVKVTQSSRYLVKRTGEKVFLECVQDMDHENMFWYRQDPGLGLRLIYFSYDVKMKEKGDIPEGYSVSREKKERFSLILESASTNQTSMYLCASSSGQSYEQYFGPGTRLTVT.

This chain joins TRBV14 and TRBJ2-7; 9 nucleotides agree with TRBD2. This CDR3 is built from 18 residues. The V and J ends lost 2 bases and 4 bases, in that order; junction bases with no gene match: 15. Germline loops: CDR1 SGHDN, CDR2 FVKESK. CDR3 nucleotide sequence: TGTGCCAGCAGCCAATCCTTGGGAGCGGGAGGACTAATTTACGAGCAGTACTTC. Translated: CASSQSLGAGGLIYEQYF. Using reference TRBV14 and TRBJ2-7 for the parts outside the CDR3, the full variable domain is EAGVTQFPSHSVIEKGQTVTLRCDPISGHDNLYWYRRVMGKEIKFLLHFVKESKQDESGMPNNRFLAERTGGTYSTLKVQPAELEDSGVYFCASSQSLGAGGLIYEQYFGPGTRLTVT.

The genes are TRBV7-9 and TRBJ1-6, with 11 bases identical to TRBD1. Trimming cost V 5 bases and J 5 bases; bases outside gene matches: 11. This CDR3 is built from 18 residues. Per the germline V gene, CDR1 is SEHNR and CDR2 is FQNEAQ (reference sequence). CDR3 nucleotides: TGTGCCAGCAGCCCGAAGCAGGGACAGGGGGTGAATAATTCACCCCTCCACTTT. Amino acid sequence: CASSPKQGQGVNNSPLHF.

The chain couples TRBV9 to TRBJ2-7; a possible D gene is TRBD2 (5 bases). The germline CDR1 and CDR2 sequences are SGDLS and YYNGEE. V shed 0 bases and J shed 6 bases, with 7 bases lying between them. The CDR3 contains 12 residues. CDR3 residues: CASSVDSGEQYF. In DNA, the CDR3 is TGTGCCAGCAGCGTAGACAGCGGCGAGCAGTACTTC.

The J gene is TRBJ1-6, the V gene TRBV19; 7 nucleotides match TRBD1. The CDR3 spans 14 residues. V lost 8 bases to trimming and J lost 7 bases; unmatched junction nucleotides: 8. CDR1 and CDR2 (germline): LNHDA, SQIVND (reference sequence). CDR3 in amino acids: CASGTGTANSPLHF. The CDR3 region has the DNA TGTGCCAGTGGGACCGGGACAGCAAATTCACCCCTCCACTTT.

The chain couples TRBV19 to TRBJ2-1; 11 bases are shared with TRBD2. The V segment lost 5 bases and the J segment 1 base; nucleotides outside the gene matches: 7. Germline loops: CDR1 LNHDA, CDR2 SQIVND (reference sequence). CDR3 length: 17 residues. CDR3 sequence reads: CASSLHLAGGSYNEQFF. The CDR3 DNA reads TGTGCCAGTAGTCTCCACCTAGCGGGGGGATCCTACAATGAGCAGTTCTTC.

The rearrangement joins TRBV19 to TRBJ2-7, with 10 positions matching TRBD1. Germline lookup yields CDR1 LNHDA and CDR2 SQIVND (reference sequence). J lost 1 base, V lost 5 bases, and 8 bases had no gene match. The CDR3 runs to 16 residues. The DNA of the CDR3 is TGTGCCAGTAGTCCAAGATGGGGACAGGGGTCCTACGAGCAGTACTTC. Residues: CASSPRWGQGSYEQYF.

The chain combines TRBV19 with TRBJ2-5; TRBD1 agrees at 8 bases. Germline V gene sequence: CDR1 LNHDA, CDR2 SQIVND (reference sequence). The V segment lost 6 bases and the J segment 7 bases; nucleotides outside the gene matches: 13. This CDR3 is built from 15 residues. CDR3 DNA: TGTGCCAGTAGCTTGGACAGGGCCAGGGCGGGGACCCAGTACTTC. It specifies CASSLDRARAGTQYF.

The gene calls are TRBV30 and TRBJ2-4, with 9 bases matching TRBD1. The length of the CDR3 is 14 residues. Per germline, CDR1 GTSNPN and CDR2 SVGIG (reference sequence). V lost 1 base, J lost 8 bases, and 6 bases stayed unmatched. The CDR3: CAWSGGQGGDIQYF. The CDR3 bases are TGTGCCTGGAGTGGGGGACAGGGCGGGGACATTCAGTACTTC. Looking up the rest from reference TRBV30 and TRBJ2-4 gives the full variable domain: SQTIHQWPATLVQPVGSPLSLECTVEGTSNPNLYWYRQAAGRGLQLLFYSVGIGQISSEVPQNLSASRPQDRQFILSSKKLLLSDSGFYLCAWSGGQGGDIQYFGAGTRLSVL.